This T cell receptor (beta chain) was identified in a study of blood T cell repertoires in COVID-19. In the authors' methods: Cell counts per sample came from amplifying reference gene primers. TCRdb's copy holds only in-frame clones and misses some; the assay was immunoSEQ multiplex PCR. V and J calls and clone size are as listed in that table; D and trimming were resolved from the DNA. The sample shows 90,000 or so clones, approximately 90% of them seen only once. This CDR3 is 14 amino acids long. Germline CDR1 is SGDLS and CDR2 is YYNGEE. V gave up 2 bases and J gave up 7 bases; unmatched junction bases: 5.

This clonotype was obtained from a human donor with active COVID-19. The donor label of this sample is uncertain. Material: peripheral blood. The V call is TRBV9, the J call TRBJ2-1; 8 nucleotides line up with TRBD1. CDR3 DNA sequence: TGTGCCAGCAGCGTTTCTACAGGGGGGAATGAGCAGTTCTTC. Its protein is CASSVSTGGNEQFF.